This record covers a single T cell receptor beta chain. Several immunoSEQ 96-well plates shared each subset's DNA, each plate a replicate. 300 ng DNA, tens of thousands of T cell genomes, went into unsorted PBMC replicate PCRs. Measured with immunoSEQ multiplex PCR; TCRdb has only the in-frame clones, and not every one. Of roughly 490,000 clones listed, around 80% are singletons. This specimen belongs to a study of shared clonotypes between healthy human individuals. About the research overall: The study enrolled two women and a few men aged 18 to 49.

Trimming left V 5 bases short and J 6 bases short, with 17 bases between. This CDR3 comprises 14 residues. Germline loops: CDR1 SEHNR, CDR2 FQNEAQ (reference sequence). Sequenced sample: PBMCs. J is TRBJ2-7 and V is TRBV7-9; maybe TRBD1 (5 bases). The receptor was isolated from a middle-aged woman in good health. Some clones in this sample may be carry-over from other donors' samples. As DNA, the CDR3 is TGTGCCAGCAGCCCCCGACAGAATGGGGCCGAGCAGTACTTC. As protein: CASSPRQNGAEQYF.